This T cell receptor (beta chain) was identified in a study of blood T cell repertoires in COVID-19. Across the study: Specimens from acute and convalescent COVID-19 originated in the United States, Italy and Spain. PBMCs, B-cell-depleted T cells, or T cells provided the cDNA or gDNA that made up the material.

In the original processing: Amplification from reference gene primers served as the basis for estimated nucleated cell counts. Clones were sequenced by immunoSEQ multiplex PCR, and TCRdb holds only the in-frame ones, with some missing. V and J calls and clone size are copied from that table; D and trimming were computed from the DNA. This repertoire shows around 250,000 clones, around 86% found once; its top ten account for roughly 2%. The CDR3 runs 13 residues. CDR1 and CDR2 (germline): SEHNR, FQNEAQ (reference sequence). Deletions cut 4 bases from V and 5 bases from J, with 12 bases between. The chain employs TRBV7-9 and TRBJ2-7; weak D call: TRBD1 (6 bases). This TCR derives from a young man who had recovered from COVID-19. Sequencing used peripheral blood. The CDR3 DNA is TGTGCCAGCAGCTCACCTCCAGGGGACGAGCAGTACGTC. Translated: CASSSPPGDEQYV.